The sample holds a few counts of the clone carrying this TCR beta chain. The antigen remains undetermined. The primer mix had 60 Vbeta and 13 Jbeta primers. Sequenced by immunoSEQ multiplex PCR; TCRdb stores in-frame clones only, minus some. The data show 75,000 to 100,000 clones, just over 75% seen once. The sample belongs to a study of cytomegalovirus exposure and HLA in healthy donors. Background on the study: The Caucasian-associated ancestry cluster held around 81% of 398 genotyped donors.

The CDR3 length is 12 residues. Per the germline V gene, CDR1 is SGHRS and CDR2 is YFSETQ. The V end was cut by 5 bases, the J end by 5 bases, with 10 bases between. Study results and caveats: An analysis done earlier found most TCR beta V segments productive about 90% or about 30% of the time. Accurate prediction of most subjects' HLA-A and HLA-B alleles from TCR beta sequences was reported.

Likely unrecorded immune exposures existed in these nominally healthy donors. The specimen sequenced was PBMCs. The chain recombines TRBV5-1 with TRBJ1-1; D not certain. The TCR originated in a man aged 30 to 39 in good health and CMV-seronegative. CDR3 nucleotide sequence: TGCGCCAGCAGTGAGGGTTTGACTGAAGCTTTCTTT. It codes for CASSEGLTEAFF.